This note documents a single TCR beta chain sequence. Antigen specificity is unknown. This entry is derived from a study of radiotherapy plus CTLA-4 blockade in lung cancer. Across the study: Of all patients, under 20% responded objectively and roughly 31% showed disease control. Whole-study results and caveats: Response, reportedly, was best predicted by interferon-beta along with early blood T cell clone dynamics. Clones derived from tumor TCRs expanded in blood after radiotherapy plus ipilimumab.

Enrolled patients, whose metastatic non-small-cell lung cancer was chemo-refractory, received focal radiation plus CTLA-4 blockade with ipilimumab. Clones were sequenced by immunoSEQ multiplex PCR, and TCRdb holds only the in-frame ones, with some missing. Here the sample spans about 88,000 clones, roughly 78% being singletons. The sequence derives from a human donor with non-small cell lung cancer that progressed on radiotherapy plus ipilimumab. Sequenced here: peripheral blood, sampled from a patient treated with radiotherapy plus ipilimumab.

The CDR3 loop reads CASSQDLSSFYGYTF. DNA of the CDR3: TGCGCCAGCAGCCAAGATCTTAGCAGCTTCTATGGCTACACCTTC. The genes are TRBV4-3 and TRBJ1-2; no reliable D call. V lost 0 bases and J 4 bases, leaving 12 bases between the germline ends. This CDR3 has 15 residues. The germline gives CDR1 LGHNA, CDR2 YSLEER.